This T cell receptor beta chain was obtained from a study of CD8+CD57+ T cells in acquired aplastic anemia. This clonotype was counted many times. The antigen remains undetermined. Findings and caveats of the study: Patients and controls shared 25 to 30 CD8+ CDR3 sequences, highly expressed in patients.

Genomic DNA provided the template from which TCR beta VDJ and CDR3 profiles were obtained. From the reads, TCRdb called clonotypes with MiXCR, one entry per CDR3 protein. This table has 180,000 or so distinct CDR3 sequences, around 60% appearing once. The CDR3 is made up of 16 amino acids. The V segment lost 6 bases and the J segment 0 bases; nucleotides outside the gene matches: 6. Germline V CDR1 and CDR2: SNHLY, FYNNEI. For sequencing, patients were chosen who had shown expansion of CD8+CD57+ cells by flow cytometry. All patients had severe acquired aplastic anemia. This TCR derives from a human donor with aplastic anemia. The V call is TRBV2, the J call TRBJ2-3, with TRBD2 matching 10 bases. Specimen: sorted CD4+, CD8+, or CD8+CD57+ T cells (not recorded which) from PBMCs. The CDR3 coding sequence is TGTGCCAGCAGCGAAATACTAGCGGGGAGCACAGATACGCAGTATTTT. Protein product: CASSEILAGSTDTQYF.